A single sample is the source of the 6 T cell receptor beta chains below, sequenced in a study of OX40 agonist ivuxolimab in advanced cancers. Method: immunoSEQ multiplex PCR; TCRdb's copy keeps in-frame clones and lacks some. This table holds about 120,000 clones, just over 90% found once. The starting material was CD4+ or CD8+ T cells sorted from blood, obtained in a trial of the OX40 agonist ivuxolimab. The receptors shown here come from an adult with an advanced solid tumor such as melanoma, head and neck, liver or kidney cancer.

The V and J genes are TRBV28 and TRBJ1-4; the D gene is possibly TRBD1 (5 bases). V lost 6 bases and J lost 3, with 14 bases in between. Germline lookup yields CDR1 MDHEN and CDR2 SYDVKM. CDR3 length: 15 residues. CDR3 in DNA: TGTGCCAGCAGCCCTTGGACAAGGCCTAATGAAAAACTGTTTTTT. This gives the protein CASSPWTRPNEKLFF.

This chain connects TRBV6-4 to TRBJ2-5; 8 bases align to TRBD1. V trimming: 2 bases; J trimming: 0 bases; junction bases outside the gene matches: 17. Germline CDR1 and CDR2: MRHNA and SNTAGT. This CDR3 has 20 amino acids. This CDR3 reads CASSDPTDRGKWGNQETQYF. The DNA of the CDR3 is TGTGCCAGCAGTGACCCTACTGACAGGGGTAAGTGGGGAAACCAAGAGACCCAGTACTTC.

This chain uses TRBV19 with TRBJ1-5; D ambiguous. Germline V gene data show CDR1 as LNHDA and CDR2 as SQIVND (reference sequence). There are 15 residues in the CDR3. V was pared by 6 bases and J by 5 bases, with 17 bases between. CDR3 coding DNA: TGTGCCAGTAGCGCCACAGACCCGAGGGATCAGCCCCAGCATTTT. Encoded protein: CASSATDPRDQPQHF.

The chain combines TRBV12-5 with TRBJ2-7; TRBD2 might be the D (5 bases). Trimming cost V 7 bases and J 1 base, with 8 bases left between them. This CDR3 has 12 amino acids. Germline CDR1 and CDR2: LGHNT and FRNRAP. CDR3 sequence: CASATGSYEQYF. The CDR3 bases are TGTGCTAGTGCCACGGGGTCCTACGAGCAGTACTTC.

This clone was recorded a few times. The rearrangement links TRBV9 to TRBJ2-7; D remains ambiguous. Germline V gives CDR1 SGDLS, CDR2 YYNGEE. This CDR3 spans 13 amino acids. The V end lost 3 bases, the J end lost 5 bases, and 12 bases lay between the germline ends. The CDR3, as DNA: TGTGCCAGCAGCGGCCAAGGGTTAAACGAGCAGTACTTC. It yields the protein CASSGQGLNEQYF.

The chain uses TRBV6-5 and TRBJ1-2, with 7 positions matching TRBD1. Trimming cost V 6 bases and J 4 bases; bases outside gene matches: 11. The CDR3 has 15 amino acids. Germline CDR1 and CDR2: MNHEY and SVGAGI. The CDR3 loop reads CASRGTEPGTYGYTF. CDR3 DNA sequence: TGTGCCAGCAGGGGGACAGAACCTGGGACCTATGGCTACACCTTC.